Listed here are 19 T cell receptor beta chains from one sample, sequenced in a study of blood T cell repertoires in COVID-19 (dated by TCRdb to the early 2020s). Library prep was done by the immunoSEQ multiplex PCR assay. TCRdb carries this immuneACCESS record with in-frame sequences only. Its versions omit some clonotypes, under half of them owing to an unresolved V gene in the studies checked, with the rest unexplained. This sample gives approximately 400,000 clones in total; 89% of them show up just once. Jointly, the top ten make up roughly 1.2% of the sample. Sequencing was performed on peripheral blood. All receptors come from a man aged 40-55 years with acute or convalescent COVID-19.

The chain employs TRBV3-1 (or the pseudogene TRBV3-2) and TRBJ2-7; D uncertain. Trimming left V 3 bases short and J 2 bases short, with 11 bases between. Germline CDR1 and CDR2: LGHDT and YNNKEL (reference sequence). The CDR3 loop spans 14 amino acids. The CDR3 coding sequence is TGTGCCAGCAGCCAGTTGGAGCCCCCCTACGAGCAGTACTTC. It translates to CASSQLEPPYEQYF.

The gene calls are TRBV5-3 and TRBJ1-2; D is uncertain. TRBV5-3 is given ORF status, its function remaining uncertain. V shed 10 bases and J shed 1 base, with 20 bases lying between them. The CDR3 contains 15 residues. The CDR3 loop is CAGGKDCTFNYGYTF. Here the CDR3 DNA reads TGTGCCGGAGGTAAGGACTGCACCTTTAACTATGGCTACACCTTC.

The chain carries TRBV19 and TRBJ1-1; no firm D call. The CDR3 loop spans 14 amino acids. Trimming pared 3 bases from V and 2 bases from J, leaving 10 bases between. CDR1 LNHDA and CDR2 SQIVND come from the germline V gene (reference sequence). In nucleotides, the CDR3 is TGTGCCAGTAGTATCATAGCACCTAACACTGAAGCTTTCTTT. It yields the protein CASSIIAPNTEAFF.

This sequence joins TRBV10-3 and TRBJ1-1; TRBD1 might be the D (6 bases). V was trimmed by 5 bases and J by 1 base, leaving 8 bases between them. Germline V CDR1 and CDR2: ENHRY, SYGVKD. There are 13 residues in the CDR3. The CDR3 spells CAISRQENTEAFF. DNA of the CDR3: TGTGCCATCAGTAGACAGGAGAACACTGAAGCTTTCTTT.

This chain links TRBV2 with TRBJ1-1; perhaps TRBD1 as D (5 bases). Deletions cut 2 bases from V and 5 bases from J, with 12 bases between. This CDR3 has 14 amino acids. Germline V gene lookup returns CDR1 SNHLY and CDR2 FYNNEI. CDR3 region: CASSELGARTEAFF. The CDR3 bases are TGTGCCAGCAGTGAATTAGGGGCGCGGACTGAAGCTTTCTTT.

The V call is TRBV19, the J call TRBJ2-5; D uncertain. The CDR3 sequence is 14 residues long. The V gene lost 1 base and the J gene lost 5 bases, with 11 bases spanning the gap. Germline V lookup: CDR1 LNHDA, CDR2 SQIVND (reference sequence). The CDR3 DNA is TGTGCCAGTAGTATAGGCCCCATCGGGGAGACCCAGTACTTC. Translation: CASSIGPIGETQYF.

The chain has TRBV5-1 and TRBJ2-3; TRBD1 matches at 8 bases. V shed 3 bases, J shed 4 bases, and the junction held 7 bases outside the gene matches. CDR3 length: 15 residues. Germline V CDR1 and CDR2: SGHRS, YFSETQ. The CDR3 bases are TGCGCCAGCAGCTCGACAGGGGACAGCTCAGATACGCAGTATTTT. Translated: CASSSTGDSSDTQYF.

The CDR3 nucleotides read TGTGCCAGCAGTCCCTTAGGAGGAACCGGGGAGCTGTTTTTT. Encoded protein: CASSPLGGTGELFF. The J gene is TRBJ2-2, the V gene TRBV28, with TRBD2 as a possible D gene (5 bases). Germline V gene data show CDR1 as MDHEN and CDR2 as SYDVKM. Trimming removed 5 bases from V and 5 bases from J, with 12 bases in between. The CDR3 extends over 14 amino acids. Combining the CDR3 with reference TRBV28 and TRBJ2-2 gives the whole variable domain DVKVTQSSRYLVKRTGEKVFLECVQDMDHENMFWYRQDPGLGLRLIYFSYDVKMKEKGDIPEGYSVSREKKERFSLILESASTNQTSMYLCASSPLGGTGELFFGEGSRLTVL.

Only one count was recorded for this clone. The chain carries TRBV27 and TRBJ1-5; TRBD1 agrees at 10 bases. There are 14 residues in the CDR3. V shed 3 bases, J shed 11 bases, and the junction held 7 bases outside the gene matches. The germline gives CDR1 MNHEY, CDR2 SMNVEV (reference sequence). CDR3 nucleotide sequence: TGTGCCAGCAGTTTTGGGGGACAGGGGTGGACCCAGCATTTT. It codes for CASSFGGQGWTQHF.

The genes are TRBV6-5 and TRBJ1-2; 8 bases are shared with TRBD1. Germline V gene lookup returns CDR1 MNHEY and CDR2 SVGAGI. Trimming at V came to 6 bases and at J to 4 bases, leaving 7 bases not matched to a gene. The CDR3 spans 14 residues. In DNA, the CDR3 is TGTGCCAGCAGGCCCGACAGGGGCCTCTATGGCTACACCTTC. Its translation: CASRPDRGLYGYTF.

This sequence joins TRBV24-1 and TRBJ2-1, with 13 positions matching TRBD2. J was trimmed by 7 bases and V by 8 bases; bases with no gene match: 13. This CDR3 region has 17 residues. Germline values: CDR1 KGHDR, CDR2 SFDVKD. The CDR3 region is CATTGRGTSGVPNEQFF. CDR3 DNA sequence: TGTGCCACCACAGGCCGGGGGACTAGCGGGGTTCCAAATGAGCAGTTCTTC.

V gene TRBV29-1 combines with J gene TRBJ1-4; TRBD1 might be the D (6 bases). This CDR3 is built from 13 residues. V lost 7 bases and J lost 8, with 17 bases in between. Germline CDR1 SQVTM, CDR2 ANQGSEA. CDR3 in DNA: TGCAGCGCAACAGGGTGGTTAGGGGAAAAACTGTTTTTT. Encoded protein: CSATGWLGEKLFF.

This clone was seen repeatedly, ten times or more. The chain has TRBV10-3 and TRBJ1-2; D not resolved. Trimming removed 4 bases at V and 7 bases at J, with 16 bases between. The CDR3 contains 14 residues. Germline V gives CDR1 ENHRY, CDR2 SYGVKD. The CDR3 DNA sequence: TGTGCCATCAGTGGAGGCACCGCATTAAGTGGCTACACCTTC. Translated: CAISGGTALSGYTF.

The DNA for the CDR3 is TGCGCCAGCAGACCCCAAGTGGGGGGTGGAAACACCATATATTTT. Translation: CASRPQVGGGNTIYF. The V call is TRBV10-2, the J call TRBJ1-3; tentatively, D is TRBD1 (5 bases). This CDR3 is 15 amino acids long. Germline CDR1 and CDR2: WSHSY and SAAADI. V shed 6 bases and J shed 3 bases, with 15 bases lying between them.

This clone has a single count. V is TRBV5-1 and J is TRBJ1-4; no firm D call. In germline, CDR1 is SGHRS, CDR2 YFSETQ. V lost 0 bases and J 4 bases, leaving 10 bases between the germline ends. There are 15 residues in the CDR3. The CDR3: CASSLAPQVNEKLFF. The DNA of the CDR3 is TGCGCCAGCAGCTTGGCCCCACAAGTTAATGAAAAACTGTTTTTT.

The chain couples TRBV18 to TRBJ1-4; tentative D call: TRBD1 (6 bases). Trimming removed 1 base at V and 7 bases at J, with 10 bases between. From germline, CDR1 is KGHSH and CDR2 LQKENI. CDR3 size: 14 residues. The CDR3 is CASSPRGGTEKLFF. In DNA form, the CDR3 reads TGTGCCAGCTCACCACGAGGGGGTACTGAAAAACTGTTTTTT.

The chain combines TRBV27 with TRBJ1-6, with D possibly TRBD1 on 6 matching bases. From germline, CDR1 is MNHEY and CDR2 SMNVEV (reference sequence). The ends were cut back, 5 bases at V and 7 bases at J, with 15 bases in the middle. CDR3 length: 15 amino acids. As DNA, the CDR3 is TGTGCCAGCAGTCCCCTCGGGGGGGCGAATTCACCCCTCCACTTT. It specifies CASSPLGGANSPLHF.

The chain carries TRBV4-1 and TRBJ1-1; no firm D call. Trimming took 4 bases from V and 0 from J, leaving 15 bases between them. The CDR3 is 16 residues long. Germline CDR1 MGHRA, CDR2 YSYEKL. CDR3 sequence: CASSPSGRTVNTEAFF. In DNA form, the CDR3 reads TGCGCCAGCAGCCCATCTGGGAGGACGGTGAACACTGAAGCTTTCTTT.

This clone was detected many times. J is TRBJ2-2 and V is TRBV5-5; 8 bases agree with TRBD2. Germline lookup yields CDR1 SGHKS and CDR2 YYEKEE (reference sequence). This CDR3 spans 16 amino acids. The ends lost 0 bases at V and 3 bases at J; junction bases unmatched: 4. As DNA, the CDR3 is TGTGCCAGCAGCTTGGAAGCGGGAGTTGACACCGGGGAGCTGTTTTTT. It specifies CASSLEAGVDTGELFF.